This T cell receptor (beta chain) was sequenced for a study of T cells in Graves' hyperthyroidism and ophthalmopathy. Germline-derived CDR1 and CDR2 are KGHSH and LQKENI. Trimming shortened V by 3 bases and J by 3 bases, and 8 bases separated the two germline ends. The CDR3 sequence is 14 residues long. The CDR3 regions of TCR beta were amplified from RNA transcripts. A first-round RT-PCR of the TCR CDR3 used the HTBI primer set. TCRdb called the multiplex PCR reads again in MiXCR, with one record for every CDR3 protein. Of a few hundred thousand distinct CDR3 sequences listed, around a sixth are singletons. From 8.5 to 10 ml of fresh peripheral blood, PBMCs were isolated.

Sequences were obtained from blood. The chain uses TRBV18 and TRBJ2-2; TRBD2 is a possible D gene (6 bases). The TCR was taken from a woman aged 25-40 years with Graves' hyperthyroidism. The CDR3 loop is CASSPRRDTGELFF. The CDR3 nucleotides are TGTGCCAGCTCACCGAGGAGGGACACCGGGGAGCTGTTTTTT.